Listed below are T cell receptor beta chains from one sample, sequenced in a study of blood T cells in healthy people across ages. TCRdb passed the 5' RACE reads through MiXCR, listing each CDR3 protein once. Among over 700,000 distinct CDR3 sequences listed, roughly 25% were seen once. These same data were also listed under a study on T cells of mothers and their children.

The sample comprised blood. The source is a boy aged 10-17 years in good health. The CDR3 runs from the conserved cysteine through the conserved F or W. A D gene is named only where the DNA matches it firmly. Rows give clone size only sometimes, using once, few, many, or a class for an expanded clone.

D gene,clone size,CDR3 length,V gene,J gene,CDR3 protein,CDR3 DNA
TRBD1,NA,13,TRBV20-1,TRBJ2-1,CSAIPTGWDEQFF,TGCAGTGCTATCCCGACAGGGTGGGATGAGCAGTTCTTC
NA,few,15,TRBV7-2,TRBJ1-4,CASSLRGRPNEKLFF,TGTGCCAGCAGTCTCAGGGGCCGCCCTAATGAAAAACTGTTTTTT
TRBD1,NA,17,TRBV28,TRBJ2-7,CASSAPGQALLRYEQYF,TGTGCCAGCAGTGCCCCGGGACAGGCCCTCTTGCGGTACGAGCAGTACTTC
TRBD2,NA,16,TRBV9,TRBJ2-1,CASSEPLAGGPYEQFF,TGTGCCAGCAGCGAACCGTTAGCGGGGGGGCCGTATGAGCAGTTCTTC
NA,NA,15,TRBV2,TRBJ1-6,CASSERRSYNSPLHF,TGTGCCAGCAGTGAACGCAGGAGCTATAATTCACCCCTCCACTTT
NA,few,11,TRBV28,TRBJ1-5,CAWGNNQPQHF,TGTGCCTGGGGTAACAATCAGCCCCAGCATTTT
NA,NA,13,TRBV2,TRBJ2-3,CASSPFSTDTQYF,TGTGCCAGCAGCCCTTTTAGCACAGATACGCAGTATTTT
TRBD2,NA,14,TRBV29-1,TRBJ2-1,CSVEVVAGTNEQFF,TGCAGCGTTGAAGTGGTAGCGGGAACGAATGAGCAGTTCTTC
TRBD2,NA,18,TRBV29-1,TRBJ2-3,CSVEDRLAGSSFADTQYF,TGCAGCGTTGAAGATAGACTAGCGGGATCCTCGTTCGCAGATACGCAGTATTTT
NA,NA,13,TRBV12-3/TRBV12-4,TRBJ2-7,CASSLYSNYEQYF,TGTGCCAGCAGTTTATACTCGAACTACGAGCAGTACTTC
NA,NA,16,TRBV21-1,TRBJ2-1,CASSKKRRYTYNEQFF,TGTGCCAGCAGCAAAAAGAGGCGGTATACTTACAATGAGCAGTTCTTC
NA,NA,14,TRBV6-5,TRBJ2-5,CASSYRTPQETQYF,TGTGCCAGCAGTTACCGGACACCTCAAGAGACCCAGTACTTC
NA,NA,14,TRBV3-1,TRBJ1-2,CASSLANPVGGYTF,TGTGCCAGCAGCCTGGCGAATCCAGTGGGTGGCTACACCTTC
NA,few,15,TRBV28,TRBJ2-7,CASSPLAESSYEQYF,TGTGCCAGCAGTCCCTTGGCGGAGAGCTCCTACGAGCAGTACTTC
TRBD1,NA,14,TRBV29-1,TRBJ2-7,CSVSGTGGAYEQYF,TGCAGCGTGTCCGGGACAGGGGGGGCCTACGAGCAGTACTTC